Each of the 16 T cell receptor beta chains below was sequenced from the same sample in a study of blood T cell repertoires in COVID-19. TCRdb's copy holds only in-frame clones and misses some; the assay was immunoSEQ multiplex PCR. Of 380,000 or so clones in the sample, approximately 86% were seen once. Material for sequencing was peripheral blood. These receptors came from an older woman with COVID-19, enrolled during active disease.

The table lists this clone with a count of one. The chain is built from TRBV5-4 and TRBJ2-7, with 12 bases that match TRBD2. Germline V lookup: CDR1 SGHNT, CDR2 YYREEE (reference sequence). The CDR3 extends over 19 amino acids. V lost 4 bases to trimming and J lost 1 base; unmatched junction nucleotides: 15. CDR3 residues: CASSNGSGRTSGGSYEQYF. DNA of the CDR3: TGTGCCAGCAGCAATGGCTCAGGCCGTACTAGCGGGGGGTCCTACGAGCAGTACTTC.

V and J are TRBV9 and TRBJ1-5; TRBD1 aligns across 7 bases. Germline V lookup: CDR1 SGDLS, CDR2 YYNGEE. Trimming took 3 bases from V and 3 from J; bases not matched to a gene: 12. The length of the CDR3 is 17 residues. The CDR3 loop is CASSEIYRGPNNQPQHF. CDR3 coding DNA: TGTGCCAGCAGCGAGATCTACAGGGGCCCTAACAATCAGCCCCAGCATTTT.

This CDR3 is CASSLGLRLQETQYF. The CDR3 coding sequence is TGTGCCAGCAGCCTGGGACTGAGGTTACAAGAGACCCAGTACTTC. The chain joins TRBV7-6 to TRBJ2-5, with D perhaps matching TRBD2 (6 bases). The V and J ends lost 5 bases and 2 bases respectively, with 15 bases between them. In germline, CDR1 is SGHVS, CDR2 FNYEAQ. The CDR3 consists of 15 residues.

The rearrangement uses TRBV4-1 and TRBJ2-5; 7 bases are a match to TRBD1. In germline, CDR1 is MGHRA, CDR2 YSYEKL. With 3 bases clipped from V and 3 bases from J, the junction kept 7 bases outside the gene matches. The CDR3 runs 15 residues. CDR3 coding DNA: TGCGCCAGCAGCCAGCTCGAGGGGGCCGAAGAGACCCAGTACTTC. Translating it yields CASSQLEGAEETQYF.

The V call is TRBV9, the J call TRBJ2-1; no reliable D call. The CDR3 length is 13 residues. Germline-derived CDR1 and CDR2 are SGDLS and YYNGEE. V was cut by 1 base and J by 1 base, with 3 bases left in between. This CDR3 reads CASSVQSYNEQFF. In DNA form, the CDR3 reads TGTGCCAGCAGCGTACAGTCCTACAATGAGCAGTTCTTC.

The CDR3 spells CASSSGGGTDTQYF. CDR3 nucleotides: TGTGCCAGCAGCAGCGGGGGCGGCACAGATACGCAGTATTTT. The chain links TRBV27 to TRBJ2-3, with 8 nucleotides matching TRBD2. This CDR3 has 14 amino acids. Germline V gene sequence: CDR1 MNHEY, CDR2 SMNVEV (reference sequence). The V and J ends lost 6 bases and 1 base, in that order; junction bases with no gene match: 3.

A single count supports this clone. V and J are TRBV7-9 and TRBJ2-7; 8 nucleotides match TRBD1. Germline values: CDR1 SEHNR, CDR2 FQNEAQ (reference sequence). Trimming at V came to 9 bases and at J to 12 bases, leaving 22 bases not matched to a gene. This CDR3 comprises 15 residues. CDR3 amino acids: CASTSPGQGLTSPYF. The CDR3 DNA follows: TGTGCCAGTACCTCCCCAGGACAGGGCCTTACGAGTCCGTACTTC.

V usage is TRBV12-5 and J usage is TRBJ2-1, with a tentative D call TRBD2 (5 bases). CDR1 is LGHNT, CDR2 FRNRAP, per germline. The length of the CDR3 is 15 residues. Deletions cut 6 bases from V and 5 bases from J, with 17 bases between. This CDR3 reads CASGTRRVLNNEQFF. CDR3 sequence (DNA): TGTGCTAGTGGAACGAGGCGGGTACTTAACAATGAGCAGTTCTTC.

The V gene is TRBV12-5, the J gene TRBJ1-1; the match to TRBD1 covers 7 bases. The J segment lost 0 bases and the V segment lost 2 bases, leaving 18 bases of the junction unmatched. The CDR3 spans 20 residues. CDR1 is LGHNT, CDR2 FRNRAP, per germline. The CDR3 sequence is CASGLRSGLAGGSLNTEAFF. CDR3 nucleotide sequence: TGTGCTAGTGGTTTGCGCTCGGGGCTGGCAGGGGGTAGTCTGAACACTGAAGCTTTCTTT.

The chain recombines TRBV29-1 with TRBJ2-3, with 7 bases fitting TRBD1. V shed 6 bases and J 0 bases; nucleotides not matched to a gene: 0. The CDR3 runs 12 residues. Looked up from germline, CDR1 is SQVTM and CDR2 is ANQGSEA. CDR3: CSVDRSTDTQYF. The CDR3 bases are TGCAGCGTGGACAGGAGCACAGATACGCAGTATTTT.

V and J are TRBV11-3 and TRBJ2-3; perhaps TRBD2 as D (6 bases). The CDR3 is made up of 16 amino acids. V was clipped by 4 bases and J by 2 bases, with 16 bases between them. The germline gives CDR1 SGHNT, CDR2 YENEEA. The CDR3 loop reads CASSSNTGTYTDTQYF. In DNA, the CDR3 is TGTGCCAGCAGCTCGAACACCGGGACTTACACAGATACGCAGTATTTT.

The CDR3: CASSYRREDSPLHF. The CDR3 DNA follows: TGTGCCAGCAGTTATAGAAGGGAGGATTCACCCCTCCACTTT. The chain recombines TRBV6-2 or TRBV6-3 with TRBJ1-6, with D hard to call. With 3 bases removed from V and 8 bases from J, the gap between germline ends came to 11 bases. The CDR3 consists of 14 residues. Looked up from germline, CDR1 is MNHEY and CDR2 is SVGEGT.

V and J are TRBV19 and TRBJ2-1; TRBD2 matches at 9 bases. Germline CDR1 is LNHDA and CDR2 is SQIVND (reference sequence). The ends lost 4 bases at V and 8 bases at J; junction bases unmatched: 6. CDR3 size: 14 residues. The CDR3 region is CASSSRTSDDEQFF. The CDR3 bases are TGTGCCAGTAGTAGCAGGACTAGCGATGATGAGCAGTTCTTC.

The chain carries TRBV9 and TRBJ1-2; 7 nucleotides align to TRBD1. V lost 0 bases to trimming and J lost 4 bases; unmatched junction nucleotides: 6. CDR1 is SGDLS and CDR2 is YYNGEE in the germline V gene. The CDR3 spans 15 residues. CDR3 sequence: CASSVDWTGTYGYTF. CDR3 sequence (DNA): TGTGCCAGCAGCGTAGATTGGACAGGTACCTATGGCTACACCTTC.

This clone was recorded only once. Other DNA sequences of this sample code for an identical CDR3. The rearrangement links TRBV7-2 to TRBJ1-1; weak D call: TRBD1 (6 bases). Germline V lookup: CDR1 SGHTA, CDR2 FQGNSA. V dropped 5 bases and J dropped 0 bases, with 10 bases sitting between them. The length of the CDR3 is 14 residues. The CDR3 sequence: CASSPTGLNTEAFF. DNA of the CDR3: TGTGCCAGCAGCCCTACAGGGCTGAACACTGAAGCTTTCTTT.

This rearrangement joins TRBV18 to TRBJ2-7, with D hard to call. Germline loops: CDR1 KGHSH, CDR2 LQKENI. CDR3 length: 13 amino acids. The ends were cut back, 3 bases at V and 4 bases at J, with 10 bases in the middle. CDR3 DNA sequence: TGTGCCAGCTCACCTACAAATTCATACGAGCAGTACTTC. This translates into CASSPTNSYEQYF.